The source of this TCR beta chain is a study of shared clonotypes between healthy human individuals. Some clones are missing from TCRdb's copy, which holds only in-frame ones; the method was immunoSEQ multiplex PCR. Here the sample spans 520,000 or so clones, 79% being singletons. In the case of this clone: Its specificity is not known.

General study points: The authors sampled blood alone, and tissue repertoires likely differ.

CDR3 length: 17 residues. The trim removed 0 bases at V and 5 bases at J, leaving 7 bases unmatched. The germline V gene encodes CDR1 SGHAT and CDR2 FQNNGV. J is TRBJ1-4 and V is TRBV11-2; 9 bases line up with TRBD1. The sequence was obtained from a middle-aged woman in good health. Some clones in this sample may be carry-over from other donors' samples. Sequencing was performed on PBMCs. CDR3 loop: CASSLDPRGTGNEKLFF. CDR3 DNA: TGTGCCAGCAGCTTAGATCCCAGGGGGACAGGGAATGAAAAACTGTTTTTT.